These 28 T cell receptor beta chains originate from one sample sequenced in a study of shared clonotypes between healthy human individuals. This table comes from immunoSEQ multiplex PCR, and its TCRdb copy is limited to in-frame clones, with some not included. The repertoire holds about half a million clones, with about 72% as singletons. Sequencing was done on a sample of PBMCs. The receptors come from a woman in her forties in good health. Some clones in this sample may be carry-over from other donors' samples.

The CDR3 protein is CASKGGTYEQYF. In DNA, the CDR3 is TGTGCCTCTAAAGGGGGCACCTACGAGCAGTACTTC. The rearrangement joins TRBV2 to TRBJ2-7; TRBD1 matches at 7 bases. V was clipped by 11 bases and J by 2 bases; unmatched bases: 6. The CDR3 extends over 12 amino acids. The germline gives CDR1 SNHLY, CDR2 FYNNEI.

This clone is a singleton in its sample. Just one base apart from a much larger clone, this may be a read error. Other DNA sequences from this sample encode an identical CDR3 as well. V is TRBV30 and J is TRBJ2-7, with TRBD2 as a possible D gene (5 bases). The V end lost 4 bases, the J end lost 0 bases, and 22 bases lay between the germline ends. CDR1 is GTSNPN, CDR2 SVGIG, per germline (reference sequence). The CDR3 has 17 amino acids. CDR3 sequence: CAWKKGRLGLNSYEQYF. CDR3 coding DNA: TGTGCCTGGAAGAAGGGAAGATTAGGACTCAACTCCTACGAGCAGTACTTC.

This clone came up a few times. The sample contains more than one DNA sequence encoding this CDR3. The chain recombines TRBV7-2 with TRBJ2-3, with 8 bases lining up with TRBD2. V shed 0 bases, J shed 4 bases, and the junction held 3 bases outside the gene matches. The CDR3 runs 15 residues. Germline CDR1 reads SGHTA; CDR2 reads FQGNSA. CDR3 coding DNA: TGTGCCAGCAGCTTAGCAGCGGGAGTAGCAGATACGCAGTATTTT. Encoded protein: CASSLAAGVADTQYF.

The CDR3 here is CASSVVGDTEAFF. The CDR3 nucleotides read TGTGCCAGCAGTGTGGTTGGAGACACTGAAGCTTTCTTT. The chain recombines TRBV2 with TRBJ1-1; D remains unclear. Trimming took 4 bases from V and 3 from J, leaving 9 bases between them. CDR1 and CDR2 from the germline V gene are SNHLY and FYNNEI. CDR3 length equals 13 residues.

V is TRBV5-1 and J is TRBJ2-1; D is ambiguous. Trimming removed 3 bases from V and 8 bases from J, with 21 bases in between. CDR3 length equals 16 residues. Germline V gives CDR1 SGHRS, CDR2 YFSETQ. The CDR3 here is CASSSKTTLGLDEQFF. In DNA form, the CDR3 reads TGCGCCAGCAGCTCGAAGACGACCCTCGGCCTCGATGAGCAGTTCTTC.

The V gene is TRBV30, the J gene TRBJ2-6; no reliable D call. The length of the CDR3 is 13 residues. Germline values: CDR1 GTSNPN, CDR2 SVGIG (reference sequence). V lost 5 bases to trimming and J lost 0 bases, with 5 bases between them. In nucleotides, the CDR3 is TGTGCCTGGGGCCACTCTGGGGCCAACGTCCTGACTTTC. It translates to CAWGHSGANVLTF. The whole variable domain, filled in from reference TRBV30 and TRBJ2-6, reads SQTIHQWPATLVQPVGSPLSLECTVEGTSNPNLYWYRQAAGRGLQLLFYSVGIGQISSEVPQNLSASRPQDRQFILSSKKLLLSDSGFYLCAWGHSGANVLTFGAGSRLTVL.

This chain links TRBV9 with TRBJ2-6; tentative D call: TRBD1 (5 bases). There are 15 residues in the CDR3. V lost 4 bases to trimming and J lost 4 bases, with 12 bases between them. Germline CDR1 reads SGDLS; CDR2 reads YYNGEE. CDR3 loop: CASSTTGTGANVLTF. The CDR3 DNA is TGTGCCAGCAGCACAACAGGTACAGGGGCCAACGTCCTGACTTTC.

This rearrangement joins TRBV5-3 to TRBJ2-1, with 7 bases fitting TRBD1. TRBV5-3 is labeled an ORF, and its function is uncertain. Unmatched junction bases numbered 11, after V lost 3 bases and J lost 8 bases. CDR3 length: 15 residues. The CDR3 reads CARSYPGTAGDEQFF. The CDR3 nucleotides read TGTGCCAGAAGCTATCCCGGGACAGCTGGCGATGAGCAGTTCTTC.

The chain links TRBV2 to TRBJ1-2, with D possibly matching TRBD1 (6 bases). Trimming removed 6 bases from V and 8 bases from J, with 19 bases in between. The CDR3 runs 14 residues. Per the germline V gene, CDR1 is SNHLY and CDR2 is FYNNEI. CDR3 sequence (DNA): TGTGCCAGCAGAAACCGGGACACTGGATGGGGCTACACCTTC. It yields the protein CASRNRDTGWGYTF.

This clone has only a few counts. This sequence joins TRBV7-6 and TRBJ1-3; 7 nucleotides agree with TRBD1. Per the germline V gene, CDR1 is SGHVS and CDR2 is FNYEAQ. V lost 3 bases and J lost 9; bases outside the gene matches: 11. The CDR3 sequence is 15 residues long. CDR3 protein: CASSFEGQAVGTIYF. The CDR3 DNA reads as TGTGCCAGCAGCTTCGAAGGACAGGCCGTGGGCACCATATATTTT.

J is TRBJ2-5 and V is TRBV29-1, with 8 bases fitting TRBD1. The DNA matches TRBJ2-7 better at its end, which makes the J call doubtful. Germline values: CDR1 SQVTM, CDR2 ANQGSEA. The CDR3 is 12 residues long. The CDR3 protein is CSIQGELYEQYF. CDR3 nucleotide sequence: TGCAGCATACAGGGGGAACTCTACGAGCAGTACTTC.

This chain connects TRBV7-2 to TRBJ2-5; D remains unclear. The germline CDR1 and CDR2 sequences are SGHTA and FQGNSA. The CDR3 sequence is 15 residues long. The V gene lost 2 bases and the J gene lost 2 bases, with 12 bases spanning the gap. The CDR3 reads CASSLSRVGQETQYF. CDR3 bases: TGTGCCAGCAGCTTATCAAGAGTCGGGCAAGAGACCCAGTACTTC.

CDR3 sequence reads: CASSGSGTVSYEQYF. In DNA form, the CDR3 reads TGTGCCAGCAGCGGCAGCGGGACAGTCTCCTACGAGCAGTACTTC. V and J are TRBV9 and TRBJ2-7, with D perhaps being TRBD1 or TRBD2 (7 bases each). This CDR3 spans 15 amino acids. V lost 3 bases and J lost 0, with 13 bases in between. Germline loops: CDR1 SGDLS, CDR2 YYNGEE.

The V call is TRBV5-6, the J call TRBJ1-3; 8 bases agree with TRBD1. Germline CDR1 SGHDT, CDR2 YYEEEE. With 0 bases clipped from V and 2 bases from J, the junction kept 13 bases outside the gene matches. The CDR3 spans 19 residues. This CDR3 is CASSLEYGSGGWPGNTIYF. As DNA, the CDR3 is TGTGCCAGCAGCTTGGAGTACGGGTCAGGGGGCTGGCCTGGAAACACCATATATTTT.

The chain couples TRBV27 to TRBJ1-5; D possibly corresponds to TRBD1 (5 bases). Germline V CDR1 and CDR2: MNHEY, SMNVEV (reference sequence). Between the trimmed V and J ends, which lost 3 bases and 7 bases, there was a span of 10 bases. CDR3 length: 13 residues. CDR3 DNA sequence: TGTGCCAGCAGTTTCAGGGTGCACCAGCCCCAGCATTTT. Translated, it gives CASSFRVHQPQHF.

The rearrangement joins TRBV5-3 to TRBJ2-7; D might be TRBD2 (5 bases). TRBV5-3 is flagged as an ORF with uncertain function. V dropped 4 bases and J dropped 0 bases, with 14 bases sitting between them. The CDR3 is 15 residues long. The CDR3 loop is CARSPWTLCSYEQYF. The CDR3 coding sequence is TGTGCCAGAAGCCCGTGGACTCTGTGCTCCTACGAGCAGTACTTC.

The chain couples TRBV28 to TRBJ2-7; TRBD2 agrees at 8 bases. Germline CDR1 and CDR2: MDHEN and SYDVKM. Trimming removed 8 bases from V and 7 bases from J; junction bases left unmatched: 13. This CDR3 has 14 residues. The CDR3, as DNA: TGTGCCAGCGACCTGCCGGGCGGGAGGAGGGAGCAGTACTTC. This sequence encodes CASDLPGGRREQYF. Together with reference TRBV28 and TRBJ2-7, the CDR3 gives the full variable domain: DVKVTQSSRYLVKRTGEKVFLECVQDMDHENMFWYRQDPGLGLRLIYFSYDVKMKEKGDIPEGYSVSREKKERFSLILESASTNQTSMYLCASDLPGGRREQYFGPGTRLTVT.

This clone was recorded at least ten times. The rearrangement uses TRBV20-1 and TRBJ2-5, with a possible D match to TRBD2 (5 bases). The CDR3 is made up of 11 amino acids. CDR1 and CDR2 from the germline V gene are DFQATT and SNEGSKA (reference sequence). CDR3 DNA: TGCGGACTCCTCTCTGGGGAGACCCAGTACTTC. This encodes CGLLSGETQYF.

This clone has a handful of counts. This rearrangement joins TRBV2 to TRBJ1-2; 11 nucleotides match TRBD1. Germline CDR1 reads SNHLY; CDR2 reads FYNNEI. The length of the CDR3 is 15 residues. V trimming: 6 bases; J trimming: 6 bases; junction bases outside the gene matches: 9. The CDR3 DNA sequence: TGTGCCAGCAGAATAGGACAGGGGGCTCAGGATGGCTACACCTTC. Translated, it gives CASRIGQGAQDGYTF.

The gene calls are TRBV14 and TRBJ2-1; maybe TRBD2 (5 bases). V dropped 1 base and J dropped 2 bases, with 9 bases sitting between them. Germline CDR1 is SGHDN and CDR2 is FVKESK. The CDR3 extends over 15 amino acids. The DNA of the CDR3 is TGTGCCAGCAGCCAAGTGCAACTAGCCTACAATGAGCAGTTCTTC. Translated: CASSQVQLAYNEQFF. Based on the CDR3 plus reference TRBV14 and TRBJ2-1, the full variable domain is EAGVTQFPSHSVIEKGQTVTLRCDPISGHDNLYWYRRVMGKEIKFLLHFVKESKQDESGMPNNRFLAERTGGTYSTLKVQPAELEDSGVYFCASSQVQLAYNEQFFGPGTRLTVL.

A remark on this clone: Relative to the germline gene, one junction end is altered; a read error may explain this. The J gene is TRBJ1-1, the V gene TRBV7-7; perhaps TRBD1 as D (6 bases). The CDR3 sequence is 13 residues long. Looked up from germline, CDR1 is SSHAT and CDR2 is FNYEAQ (reference sequence). In DNA form, the CDR3 reads TGTGCTAGCAGCGCACAGGGAAACACTGAAGCTTTCTTT. It codes for CASSAQGNTEAFF.

The chain recombines TRBV7-6 with TRBJ2-1, with 14 positions matching TRBD2. CDR1 SGHVS and CDR2 FNYEAQ come from the germline V gene. The V segment lost 5 bases and the J segment 8 bases; nucleotides outside the gene matches: 8. This CDR3 spans 16 amino acids. CDR3 DNA sequence: TGTGCCAGCAGCCCACGGACTAGCGGGAGGACGCATGAGCAGTTCTTC. As protein: CASSPRTSGRTHEQFF.

This chain connects TRBV28 to TRBJ2-2; TRBD2 matches at 15 bases. Germline values: CDR1 MDHEN, CDR2 SYDVKM. V lost 0 bases, J lost 0 bases, and 2 bases stayed unmatched. This CDR3 is built from 19 residues. CDR3 nucleotides: TGTGCCAGCAGTTTATGGGGACTAGCGGGAGGTACGAACACCGGGGAGCTGTTTTTT. Protein product: CASSLWGLAGGTNTGELFF.

This sequence joins TRBV6-4 and TRBJ1-4; TRBD1 is a possible D gene (5 bases). CDR3 length equals 15 residues. Germline V gene sequence: CDR1 MRHNA, CDR2 SNTAGT. V lost 7 bases and J lost 4, with 16 bases in between. CDR3 loop: CASIGTDSCNEKLFF. The CDR3 coding sequence is TGTGCCAGCATCGGGACCGATTCTTGTAATGAAAAACTGTTTTTT.

This clone was counted a single time. The chain combines TRBV5-1 with TRBJ1-2, with 8 positions matching TRBD1. V lost 2 bases, J lost 7 bases, and 4 bases stayed unmatched. Germline CDR1 and CDR2: SGHRS and YFSETQ. CDR3 length: 13 amino acids. The CDR3 DNA is TGCGCCAGCAGCTTCGGACAGGGCGGTGGCTACACCTTC. This gives the protein CASSFGQGGGYTF. Variable domain in full (rest from reference TRBV5-1 and TRBJ1-2): KAGVTQTPRYLIKTRGQQVTLSCSPISGHRSVSWYQQTPGQGLQFLFEYFSETQRNKGNFPGRFSGRQFSNSRSEMNVSTLELGDSALYLCASSFGQGGGYTFGSGTRLTVV.

This chain joins TRBV28 and TRBJ2-4; 14 bases match TRBD2. CDR1 is MDHEN and CDR2 is SYDVKM in the germline V gene. V lost 6 bases, J lost 1 base, and 8 bases stayed unmatched. This CDR3 is 18 amino acids long. The CDR3 region is CASRQPGLAGVAKNIQYF. In DNA form, the CDR3 reads TGTGCCAGCAGACAACCGGGACTAGCGGGAGTCGCCAAAAACATTCAGTACTTC.

This clone was recorded at least ten times. This chain links TRBV30 with TRBJ2-2; D tentatively reads TRBD1 or TRBD2 (7 bases each). Per germline, CDR1 GTSNPN and CDR2 SVGIG (reference sequence). V lost 5 bases and J 7 bases, leaving 23 bases between the germline ends. The CDR3 has 16 residues. Here the CDR3 DNA reads TGTGCCTGGTACCCCCAGGGGAGGGGGCTTGGCGGGGAGCTGTTTTTT. As protein: CAWYPQGRGLGGELFF.

The chain links TRBV7-2 to TRBJ2-2; 11 nucleotides agree with TRBD1. CDR1 is SGHTA and CDR2 is FQGNSA in the germline V gene. The CDR3 extends over 15 amino acids. V was pared by 5 bases and J by 7 bases, with 6 bases of the junction left unmatched. In DNA, the CDR3 is TGTGCCAGCAGCACGGACAGGGGGCGTATCGGGGAGCTGTTTTTT. Residues: CASSTDRGRIGELFF.